The T cell receptor beta chain described here comes from a study of cytomegalovirus exposure and HLA in healthy donors (dated by TCRdb to 2016 to 2017). Notes on the research overall: An earlier analysis of several hundred of the donors reported about 300 Gb of sequence data and some 110 million unique TCR beta sequences obtained from around 180 million T cells. Around 320 gigabases of sequencing data and roughly 90 million unique TCR sequences were included in an early release covering 550 to 650 HLA-typed donors. Of the 398 genotyped donors, 81% fell in the genetic ancestry cluster associated with self-reported Caucasian donors. The study aimed to test whether signatures of past pathogen exposure could be identified by cataloging public T cell receptors. The study used immunosequencing to profile the T cell repertoires of 670 or so subjects and linked those repertoires to cytomegalovirus serostatus. A separate validation cohort of approximately 120 different subjects was used in addition to the 666-subject first cohort. To predict cytomegalovirus infection status, the study combined high-throughput TCR immunosequencing, statistical association of individual TCRs with disease status, and machine learning. In a later analysis, previously published TCR beta repertoires from roughly 710 donors were re-analyzed and high-resolution HLA genotyping was added so that TCR occurrence patterns could be studied. Rather than using new phenotypic data, the later analysis identified candidate immune exposures from TCR beta sequences and from how often those sequences occurred across donors. To decide whether each TCR beta V gene segment behaved as functional or pseudogenic, an earlier analysis of some 600 of the donors relied on high-throughput TCR beta sequencing. Donor age, sex, ethnicity and CMV serostatus were collected together with the repertoire data. In a later genetic analysis, genome-wide SNP genotypes for about 55% of the roughly 700 donors were used, and that subset was treated as a discovery cohort. All discovery cohort repertoires had been generated on a single sequencing platform. Both class I and class II loci were covered by HLA typing, at four-digit resolution. Typing coverage varied by locus: roughly 620-640 donors for A, B, C, DRB1 and DQB1; about 520 for DQA1; about 590 for DPA1; 450 to 480 for DPB1. A handful of DR-DQ haplotypes were handled as single units for association and clustering because linkage in the cohort was strong. On average, 235,054 unique TCR beta nucleotide sequences were sequenced per donor among some 430 genotyped donors of the cohort, with about 17% of those sequences being non-productive. What the authors observed across the whole study: According to a later genetic analysis, donors in an Asian-associated ancestry cluster had fewer N-insertions in productive TCRs than the approximately 670-donor mean. Some IMGT-functional V segments, including TRBV6-2 and TRBV6-3, could not be told apart with the 87-base-pair reads, so those segments were excluded. In an earlier analysis of roughly 500 of the donors, most TCR beta V segments appeared in productive rearrangements about 90% or about 30% of the time, broadly matching IMGT annotations. In a later analysis, HLA-associated TCR beta chains showed more clonal expansion and lower generation probabilities than non-associated chains that were equally common. According to a later analysis, most CMV-associated TCR beta chains appeared to be HLA-restricted, and the HLA associations seemed to be driven largely by CMV exposure. Correlated functional status among segregating V segments might be attributable to linkage disequilibrium, but an unknown experimental factor could not be ruled out. Strong co-occurrence of HLA alleles, especially DR and DQ, made assigning TCR associations to individual alleles difficult. Most TCR sequences were observed very rarely across donors, whereas some public TCRs were present in many individuals. This cohort had only TCR beta chains sequenced, and the lack of alpha or paired-chain data limited which features could be detected. The presence/absence analyses assumed that sequencing depth was roughly uniform across donors, and that assumption may not be true. In both the original and validation cohorts, the classifier was reported to diagnose cytomegalovirus status with high specificity and sensitivity. V-gene and J-gene trimming of TCR beta chains was associated with a missense DCLRE1C variant in a later genetic analysis, and the association was replicated in an independent cohort. A cluster of highly shared sequence variants was judged likely to represent a technical artifact of the sequencing pipeline. HLA typing was unavailable for some donors at each locus, so association tests used only the typed subset. According to a later analysis, parvovirus B19, influenza, CMV and Epstein-Barr virus appeared linked to several top co-occurrence clusters. Three of the identified cytomegalovirus-associated TCR beta chains were confirmed in vitro to be specific for cytomegalovirus antigens. CMV serostatus was the only immune exposure information available for the cohort. The authors suggested that the approach could potentially be generalized to other disease states and immunological phenotypes. The study listed 164 TCR beta chains as associated with cytomegalovirus. Fewer than 20 rarely observed V segments, including chromosome 9 orphons, were excluded from the earlier analysis of approximately 600 of the donors because counts were too low. In a later analysis, TCR association rates were found to vary across HLA loci, with the most associated TCRs seen for DRB1 alleles and the fewest for HLA-C alleles. A further reported finding was that TCR beta sequences accurately predicted the HLA-A and HLA-B alleles for most subjects in the first cohort. In a later analysis, 16,951 TCR beta sequences were associated with specific HLA alleles at a false discovery rate of 0.05.

The cohort consisted of more than 650 healthy bone marrow donors. All cohort members were sampled while nominally healthy, although unrecorded immune exposures were likely present. The donor was CMV seronegative and belonged to the group of around 400 seronegative cohort members. A peripheral blood sample was collected from each donor, and TCR beta sequencing was performed on peripheral blood mononuclear cells. The Qiagen DNeasy Blood Extraction Kit was used to extract genomic DNA from the blood cell samples. Including the terminal cysteine and phenylalanine, the CDR3 comprises 20 residues. Only the CDR3 portion is preserved as DNA: 60 bases, with reading frame beginning at the first base. Details on this clone: Its antigen is currently not known. No per-base quality is available; no much larger clone lies one base away.

Libraries came from the immunoSEQ multiplex PCR assay. For the multiplex PCR, a mixture combining 60 forward primers for TCR Vbeta segments and 13 reverse primers for TCR Jbeta segments was used. Amplification of the CDR3 region of rearranged TCR beta genes was performed with a multiplex PCR assay on genomic DNA. The amplified TCR beta libraries were sequenced on the Illumina HiSeq System as 87-base-pair reads. In the original analysis: A later analysis tallied tens of millions of unique TCR beta chains across the approximately 670 repertoires, and around 10 million of those chains were shared by two or more donors. Raw reads were error-corrected and collapsed into unique sequences by a nearest-neighbor algorithm in which closely related sequences were merged to remove PCR and sequencing errors. Alignment of CDR3 sequences to IMGT reference sequences was used to assign V, D and J gene segments. For a sequence to be retained, a match of at least six nucleotides was required to both a V gene segment and a J gene segment. Rearrangements were called productive when the CDR3 lacked stop codons and stayed in frame with V and J; all others were non-productive. Following IMGT convention, CDR3 was defined as the stretch from the second conserved V-encoded cysteine up to the conserved J-encoded phenylalanine. In an earlier analysis of 500 to 650 of the donors, sequences lacking an unambiguous match to a single V gene segment were excluded. In an earlier analysis of some 590 of the donors, V segments were called functional above 56.7% productive rearrangements and were called segregating when the between-donor standard deviation exceeded 5%. A statistical classification framework was built for diagnosing cytomegalovirus status from the catalog of TCR beta chain sequences. In a later analysis, V and J genes were assigned by comparing TCR nucleotide sequences against IMGT/GENE-DB human TR gene sequences. The TCRdist pipeline was used in a later analysis to assign CDR3 sequences and most-parsimonious VDJ recombination scenarios. In a later analysis, every TCR beta chain was defined by the combination of its CDR3 amino acid sequence and its V-gene family, and reads without a unique V-gene family were dropped. As a way to deal with suspected cross-contamination and a sequencing artifact, a later analysis dropped hundreds of nucleotide sequences that were highly shared and had low generation probability. A later analysis calculated a clonal expansion index for each public chain from normalized within-repertoire ranks of inferred template counts. In a later analysis, generation probabilities were computed with a VDJ recombination model fitted to out-of-frame rearrangements, and the resulting probabilities were checked against IGoR. Hypergeometric tests were used in a later analysis to score TCR-TCR, TCR-HLA and TCR-CMV co-occurrence, with a repertoire-size bias correction applied to the TCR pairs. In a later analysis, false discovery rates were estimated by permuting HLA or CMV assignments 20 times. In a later analysis, co-occurring TCRs were grouped using DBSCAN, with TCRdist sequence similarity added in when clustering inside HLA-allele-positive subsets. Repertoires with fewer than 30,000 or more than 120,000 public chains were left out of co-occurrence clustering, as were about 5 repertoires with anomalous nucleotide sharing. Entries here come from immuneACCESS through TCRdb and include only in-frame sequences with V and J called. Some clones fail to appear in such tables; in the studies checked, an unresolved V gene covers under half of the shortfall, and the cause of the remainder is unknown. That table is the source of V, J and clone size, and D and trimming were worked out from the DNA. For this sample the table gives 85,000 to 90,000 clones, of which 90% were detected only once. The top ten hold about 2.3% of the sample.

Recombination linked TRBV21-1 to TRBJ1-3; TRBD1 was called by the table and not checked on the DNA. TRBV21-1 is marked as a pseudogene. Sequenced input: PBMCs. The sequence came from a man between 18 and 35 years old in good health and CMV-seronegative. The CDR3 protein sequence reads: CASSNTGTHGRVSSGNTIYF. At the DNA level, the sequence is TGTGCCAGCAGCAATACCGGGACACATGGGCGCGTTTCCTCTGGAAACACCATATATTTT.